These 12 T cell receptor beta chains share one sample of origin, sequenced in a study of PD-1 blockade in classical Hodgkin lymphoma. Only in-frame clones appear in the TCRdb table, and some are missing; sequencing was by immunoSEQ multiplex PCR. This sample has about 21,000 clones, with approximately 74% found just once. All patients experienced relapse after autologous stem cell transplantation, and brentuximab vedotin exposure was variable. Sequencing was performed on peripheral blood mononuclear cells (PBMCs), taken at baseline. The origin of the receptors is a human donor with classical Hodgkin lymphoma.

This clone was observed a handful of times. Other DNA sequences in this specimen translate into the identical CDR3. V and J are TRBV9 and TRBJ2-7, with D possibly being TRBD1 (6 bases). The CDR3 totals 16 residues. The V gene's germline CDR1 is SGDLS and CDR2 YYNGEE. Trimming removed 0 bases from V and 3 bases from J, with 16 bases in between. The CDR3 loop reads CASSVATGTPLYEQYF. The DNA of the CDR3 is TGTGCCAGCAGCGTAGCTACTGGGACACCTCTCTACGAGCAGTACTTC.

CDR3 residues: CASSEYVPDEQYF. The CDR3 DNA sequence: TGTGCCAGCAGTGAATACGTTCCCGACGAGCAGTACTTC. The chain links TRBV6-1 to TRBJ2-7; no firm D call. Trimming shortened V by 2 bases and J by 5 bases, and 10 bases separated the two germline ends. The CDR3 runs 13 residues. Germline values: CDR1 MNHNS, CDR2 SASEGT.

The J gene is TRBJ2-7, the V gene TRBV7-9, with 10 bases fitting TRBD2. The J segment lost 0 bases and the V segment lost 5 bases, leaving 10 bases of the junction unmatched. The CDR3 extends over 17 amino acids. CDR1 is SEHNR and CDR2 is FQNEAQ in the germline V gene (reference sequence). CDR3 DNA sequence: TGTGCCAGCAGCCCAGTTTCTGGACTAGCGGCCTCCTACGAGCAGTACTTC. Translated, it gives CASSPVSGLAASYEQYF. Filled out from reference TRBV7-9 and TRBJ2-7, the complete variable domain reads DTGVSQNPRHKITKRGQNVTFRCDPISEHNRLYWYRQTLGQGPEFLTYFQNEAQLEKSRLLSDRFSAERPKGSFSTLEIQRTEQGDSAMYLCASSPVSGLAASYEQYFGPGTRLTVT.

The V and J genes are TRBV4-2 and TRBJ2-5; D not certain. This CDR3 contains 16 residues. Germline V gene lookup returns CDR1 LGHNA and CDR2 YNFKEQ. The V end was cut by 0 bases, the J end by 2 bases, with 13 bases between. The CDR3 nucleotides read TGTGCCAGCAGCCAAGAAATGCGGTCGTTACAAGAGACCCAGTACTTC. Translating it yields CASSQEMRSLQETQYF.

The chain carries TRBV10-1 and TRBJ2-7, with D uncertain. CDR1 and CDR2 (germline): WNHNN, SYGVQD (reference sequence). The CDR3 spans 13 residues. Deletions cut 4 bases from V and 2 bases from J, with 9 bases between. CDR3 in DNA: TGCGCCAGCAGTGCTGGTCTTGCCTACGAGCAGTACTTC. Its protein product is CASSAGLAYEQYF.

The chain couples TRBV9 to TRBJ2-7, with 8 nucleotides matching TRBD2. The germline gives CDR1 SGDLS, CDR2 YYNGEE. CDR3 length: 16 residues. Trimming removed 0 bases from V and 2 bases from J; junction bases left unmatched: 7. The CDR3, as DNA: TGTGCCAGCAGCGTAGGGTCGGTAGCGGGAACCTACGAGCAGTACTTC. Its protein product is CASSVGSVAGTYEQYF.

V and J are TRBV5-4 and TRBJ1-1; D remains ambiguous. Trimming removed 2 bases at V and 7 bases at J, with 12 bases between. This CDR3 contains 13 residues. CDR1 is SGHNT, CDR2 YYREEE, per germline (reference sequence). The CDR3 DNA is TGTGCCAGCAGCTTAGAATATTACGGTGAAGCTTTCTTT. Its translation: CASSLEYYGEAFF. Full variable domain (outside the CDR3, taken from reference TRBV5-4 and TRBJ1-1): ETGVTQSPTHLIKTRGQQVTLRCSSQSGHNTVSWYQQALGQGPQFIFQYYREEENGRGNFPPRFSGLQFPNYSSELNVNALELDDSALYLCASSLEYYGEAFFGQGTRLTVV.

The chain recombines TRBV7-6 with TRBJ1-5, with D uncertain. Germline CDR1 and CDR2: SGHVS and FNYEAQ. The length of the CDR3 is 12 residues. V dropped 0 bases and J dropped 7 bases, with 4 bases sitting between them. The CDR3 loop reads CASSLAGQPQHF. CDR3 nucleotide sequence: TGTGCCAGCAGCTTAGCCGGACAGCCCCAGCATTTT.

This clone was observed a single time. The chain employs TRBV4-1 and TRBJ1-1; TRBD1 matches at 7 bases. Per germline, CDR1 MGHRA and CDR2 YSYEKL. The length of the CDR3 is 13 residues. V shed 0 bases, J shed 11 bases, and the junction held 6 bases outside the gene matches. This CDR3 is CASSQDMDRSAFF. For the CDR3, the DNA is TGCGCCAGCAGCCAAGATATGGACAGGTCGGCTTTCTTT.

V is TRBV7-2 and J is TRBJ2-6, with 8 bases fitting TRBD2. The CDR3 is 16 residues long. The V gene end was trimmed by 3 bases and the J gene end by 4 bases; junction bases not matched to a gene: 5. The germline CDR1 and CDR2 sequences are SGHTA and FQGNSA. CDR3 DNA: TGTGCCAGCAGCTTGGTAGCGGGAAGGGGGGCCAACGTCCTGACTTTC. Translated: CASSLVAGRGANVLTF.

The V call is TRBV5-5, the J call TRBJ2-2; D unresolved. Germline V CDR1 and CDR2: SGHKS, YYEKEE (reference sequence). The CDR3 totals 13 residues. Trimming left V 0 bases short and J 5 bases short, with 5 bases between. The CDR3: CASSLEVTGELFF. The CDR3 DNA reads TGTGCCAGCAGCTTGGAGGTAACCGGGGAGCTGTTTTTT.

V is TRBV15 and J is TRBJ2-2; TRBD1 aligns across 8 bases. Germline trimming cut 3 bases from V and 7 bases from J; bases unmatched to any gene: 4. This CDR3 spans 14 amino acids. CDR1 is LNHNV and CDR2 is YYDKDF in the germline V gene (reference sequence). The DNA for the CDR3 is TGTGCCACCAGCAGGACAGGGGTAAACGGGGAGCTGTTTTTT. Its translation: CATSRTGVNGELFF.